Sequencing of this TCR beta chain was carried out in a study of cytomegalovirus exposure and HLA in healthy donors. Broader study findings: Three CMV-associated chains were confirmed in vitro to be specific for CMV antigens. With later analysis, a missense DCLRE1C variant became linked to TCR beta V- and J-gene trimming.

The primer mix had 60 Vbeta and 13 Jbeta primers. Clones were sequenced by immunoSEQ multiplex PCR, and TCRdb holds only the in-frame ones, with some missing. The table has under 200,000 clones, 82% seen once. The CDR3 is 11 amino acids. The V and J ends lost 4 bases and 5 bases respectively, with 9 bases between them. Germline V gene sequence: CDR1 DFQATT, CDR2 SNEGSKA (reference sequence). A note on this clone: Antigen unknown.

The source is a woman aged 18 to 35 in good health and CMV-seronegative. The sample comprised PBMCs. The rearrangement uses TRBV20-1 and TRBJ2-7; D not resolved. The CDR3: CSATSFDEQYF. The CDR3 DNA reads TGCAGTGCTACTAGTTTCGACGAGCAGTACTTC.